One TCR beta chain is described in this entry. The junction and the germline gene differ at one end; a read error may be behind it. This sample was taken from a study of tumor and adjacent non-tumor tissue in lung cancer. Study-wide context: Some 4.2 million productive TCRbeta reads were obtained per sample on average.

This sample's RNA came from whole unsorted tissue. The library came from three nested PCR rounds adapted from ARM-PCR protocols. Each CDR3 protein is one row after TCRdb ran MiXCR on the multiplex PCR reads. The data show around 66,000 distinct CDR3 sequences, with 55% to 85% seen just once and 25% to 30% held by the top ten. This CDR3 region has 13 residues. Sequencing was carried out using lung tumor tissue. The chain recombines TRBV12-3 or TRBV12-4 with TRBJ1-2; D unclear. This clonotype originated in a man in his sixties with non-small cell lung cancer. The CDR3 here is CASSLGNGYGYIF. Here the CDR3 DNA reads TGTGCCAGCAGTTTAGGGAACGGCTATGGCTACATCTTC.